This entry describes one T cell receptor beta chain. Its specificity is not known. The entry originates in a study of lymphopenia after photon versus proton radiotherapy. Repertoires were generated with immunoSEQ multiplex PCR, while TCRdb's copy carries only in-frame clones and drops some. The sample lists about 22,000 clones; about 90% were seen once. Study-wide findings and caveats: In patients who died, overall survival fell as post-nadir TCR diversity dropped more. Post-nadir diversity loss with photons came from oligoclonal expansion, particularly CD8+ Temra cells.

Germline V CDR1 and CDR2: MRHNA, SNTAGT. V gave up 6 bases and J gave up 5 bases, with 14 bases separating them. CDR3 length: 14 amino acids. This specimen was peripheral blood, taken from a patient treated with proton-based radiotherapy. V is TRBV6-4 and J is TRBJ2-1, with D possibly being TRBD1 (5 bases). This clonotype was obtained from a woman aged 70 to 79 with pancreatic cancer. Some clones in this sample may be carry-over from other donors' samples. The CDR3 DNA follows: TGTGCCAGCAGCATTAACCAGGGCCACAATGAGCAGTTCTTC. Encoded protein: CASSINQGHNEQFF.